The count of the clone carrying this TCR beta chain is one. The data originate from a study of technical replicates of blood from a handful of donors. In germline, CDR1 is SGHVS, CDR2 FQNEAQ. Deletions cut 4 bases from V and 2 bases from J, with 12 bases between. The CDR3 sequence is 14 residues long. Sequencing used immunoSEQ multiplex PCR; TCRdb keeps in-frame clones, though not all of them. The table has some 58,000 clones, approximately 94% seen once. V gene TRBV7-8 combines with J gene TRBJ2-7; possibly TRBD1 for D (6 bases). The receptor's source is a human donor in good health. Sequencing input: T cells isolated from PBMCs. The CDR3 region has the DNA TGTGCCAGCAGCTCGGGACACGGGACCTACGAGCAGTACTTC. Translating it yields CASSSGHGTYEQYF.